The 22 T cell receptor beta chains given below trace back to one sample, sequenced in a study of T-cell reconstitution after alpha-beta-depleted transplantation in children. The TCRbeta library was prepared with unique molecular identifiers. TCRdb reprocessed the PCR reads via MiXCR and lists one record per CDR3 protein. In the table there are roughly 500,000 distinct CDR3 sequences, about 16% of which are singletons. Material: PBMCs from the stem cell graft donor, obtained from the stem cell graft. These receptors all come from a human donor who donated a stem cell graft to a child with acute lymphoblastic leukemia.

This clonotype was detected many times. The chain has TRBV29-1 and TRBJ2-7; tentatively, D is TRBD1 or TRBD2 (5 bases each). V was cut by 4 bases and J by 3 bases, with 7 bases left in between. The germline V gene encodes CDR1 SQVTM and CDR2 ANQGSEA. The CDR3 runs 11 residues. The CDR3 loop is CSVGGVYEQYF. As DNA, the CDR3 is TGCAGCGTTGGAGGGGTCTACGAGCAGTACTTC.

The chain joins TRBV2 to TRBJ2-1; 8 bases agree with TRBD2. Germline V gene data show CDR1 as SNHLY and CDR2 as FYNNEI. CDR3 length equals 14 residues. V lost 7 bases to trimming and J lost 3 bases; unmatched junction nucleotides: 5. The chain's CDR3 is CASISSGGYNEQFF. The CDR3 bases are TGTGCCAGCATATCCAGCGGGGGCTACAATGAGCAGTTCTTC. Together with reference TRBV2 and TRBJ2-1, the CDR3 gives the full variable domain: EPEVTQTPSHQVTQMGQEVILRCVPISNHLYFYWYRQILGQKVEFLVSFYNNEISEKSEIFDDQFSVERPDGSNFTLKIRSTKLEDSAMYFCASISSGGYNEQFFGPGTRLTVL.

This clonotype was counted many times. J is TRBJ2-7 and V is TRBV9; D is unclear. The V and J ends lost 4 bases and 1 base respectively, with 9 bases between them. Germline lookup yields CDR1 SGDLS and CDR2 YYNGEE. The CDR3 is 13 residues long. CDR3 protein: CASSTESSYEQYF. CDR3 sequence (DNA): TGTGCCAGCAGCACCGAGAGTTCCTACGAGCAGTACTTC.

The J gene is TRBJ2-3, the V gene TRBV5-1; 11 nucleotides align to TRBD2. CDR1 is SGHRS, CDR2 YFSETQ, per germline. V lost 4 bases to trimming and J lost 2 bases; unmatched junction nucleotides: 12. The CDR3 sequence is 18 residues long. DNA of the CDR3: TGCGCCAGCAGCCTAGCCTCGATACTAGCGGGAGACACAGATACGCAGTATTTT. Protein: CASSLASILAGDTDTQYF.

This clonotype was detected a few times. The chain has TRBV19 and TRBJ2-1; TRBD1 matches 7 bases. CDR3 size: 12 residues. Germline trimming cut 7 bases from V and 6 bases from J; bases unmatched to any gene: 3. Germline CDR1 reads LNHDA; CDR2 reads SQIVND (reference sequence). The CDR3 protein is CASISGGNEQFF. For the CDR3, the DNA is TGTGCCAGTATATCAGGGGGCAATGAGCAGTTCTTC.

A few counts support this clonotype. The V gene is TRBV12-5, the J gene TRBJ2-5, with TRBD1 matching over 7 bases. The CDR3 runs 16 residues. Germline-derived CDR1 and CDR2 are LGHNT and FRNRAP. Trimming took 2 bases from V and 5 from J; bases not matched to a gene: 11. The CDR3 sequence: CASGLRTGADLETQYF. The CDR3 DNA reads TGTGCTAGTGGTTTGAGGACAGGAGCGGATTTGGAGACCCAGTACTTC.

The rearrangement links TRBV6-5 to TRBJ2-3; possible D gene TRBD2, 6 bases. The CDR3 is made up of 14 amino acids. Trimming pared 7 bases from V and 3 bases from J, leaving 14 bases between. Germline CDR1 reads MNHEY; CDR2 reads SVGAGI. CDR3 residues: CASIEEAGTDTQYF. For the CDR3, the DNA is TGTGCCAGCATCGAGGAGGCGGGGACAGATACGCAGTATTTT.

This clonotype was counted many times. V gene TRBV7-6 combines with J gene TRBJ2-3; 10 positions match TRBD1. Per the germline V gene, CDR1 is SGHVS and CDR2 is FNYEAQ. V was clipped by 5 bases and J by 5 bases; unmatched bases: 4. The CDR3 extends over 14 amino acids. CDR3 region: CASSLGQGIDTQYF. The CDR3 bases are TGTGCCAGCAGCCTGGGACAGGGGATAGATACGCAGTATTTT.

The chain joins TRBV3-1 to TRBJ1-1, with D maybe TRBD1 (6 bases). CDR3 size: 14 residues. Germline CDR1 LGHDT, CDR2 YNNKEL (reference sequence). V was pared by 3 bases and J by 2 bases, with 10 bases between. CDR3 in amino acids: CASSHGGINTEAFF. In DNA, the CDR3 is TGTGCCAGCAGCCATGGGGGCATCAACACTGAAGCTTTCTTT.

The J gene is TRBJ2-5, the V gene TRBV20-1, with 8 bases matching TRBD2. The germline V gene encodes CDR1 DFQATT and CDR2 SNEGSKA (reference sequence). The CDR3 is made up of 15 amino acids. Trimming at V came to 1 base and at J to 5 bases, leaving 9 bases not matched to a gene. CDR3 in DNA: TGCAGTGCTAGAGTAACCGGGAGGGCCTCGGAGACCCAGTACTTC. Encoded protein: CSARVTGRASETQYF.

The V call is TRBV24-1, the J call TRBJ2-1, with D possibly matching TRBD1 (6 bases). Trimming took 6 bases from V and 0 from J, leaving 11 bases between them. CDR1 is KGHDR, CDR2 SFDVKD, per germline. This CDR3 is built from 15 residues. Here the CDR3 reads CATSQGPSSYNEQFF. The CDR3 region has the DNA TGTGCCACCAGTCAGGGGCCGAGCTCCTACAATGAGCAGTTCTTC.

This chain joins TRBV10-3 and TRBJ1-5; no definite D call. Germline V CDR1 and CDR2: ENHRY, SYGVKD. This CDR3 has 13 amino acids. Trimming stripped 7 bases from V and 6 bases from J, with 13 bases between. CDR3 sequence: CAITWALGQPQHF. The CDR3 DNA reads TGTGCCATCACGTGGGCTTTGGGTCAGCCCCAGCATTTT.

The chain couples TRBV14 to TRBJ1-5, with a weak D call TRBD1 (5 bases). CDR1 and CDR2 (germline): SGHDN, FVKESK. The CDR3 consists of 14 residues. The V gene lost 1 base and the J gene lost 7 bases, with 11 bases spanning the gap. CDR3 loop: CASSQGAEGQPQHF. The CDR3 bases are TGTGCCAGCAGCCAAGGCGCCGAGGGGCAGCCCCAGCATTTT. Complete variable domain (other parts from reference TRBV14 and TRBJ1-5): EAGVTQFPSHSVIEKGQTVTLRCDPISGHDNLYWYRRVMGKEIKFLLHFVKESKQDESGMPNNRFLAERTGGTYSTLKVQPAELEDSGVYFCASSQGAEGQPQHFGDGTRLSIL.

This clonotype was observed a handful of times. The chain recombines TRBV15 with TRBJ2-1; no definite D call. The V end lost 0 bases, the J end lost 6 bases, and 15 bases lay between the germline ends. In germline, CDR1 is LNHNV, CDR2 YYDKDF (reference sequence). The CDR3 consists of 16 residues. The CDR3 region is CATSREAEAPTNEQFF. The CDR3 bases are TGTGCCACCAGCAGAGAGGCGGAAGCCCCCACCAATGAGCAGTTCTTC.

This clonotype has a handful of counts. The chain links TRBV4-2 to TRBJ1-1; 9 nucleotides line up with TRBD1. The length of the CDR3 is 15 residues. Germline trimming cut 4 bases from V and 10 bases from J; bases unmatched to any gene: 13. Germline V gene lookup returns CDR1 LGHNA and CDR2 YNFKEQ. As DNA, the CDR3 is TGTGCCAGCAGCCTCCCCCTAAACAGGGGGCTTGGAGCTTTCTTT. This translates into CASSLPLNRGLGAFF.

The sample holds a few counts of this clonotype. The chain has TRBV7-9 and TRBJ2-7; 10 nucleotides line up with TRBD2. CDR1 and CDR2 from the germline V gene are SEHNR and FQNEAQ (reference sequence). The J segment lost 4 bases and the V segment lost 11 bases, leaving 17 bases of the junction unmatched. This CDR3 region has 16 residues. Here the CDR3 reads CALLYSPSGGQYEQYF. The CDR3, as DNA: TGTGCCCTTTTATACTCCCCTAGCGGGGGCCAATACGAGCAGTACTTC.

The V gene is TRBV10-3, the J gene TRBJ2-7; 11 bases match TRBD2. The CDR3 totals 15 residues. Germline V lookup: CDR1 ENHRY, CDR2 SYGVKD. V lost 3 bases and J lost 5; bases outside the gene matches: 6. The CDR3 loop reads CAISENLGLADEQYF. In DNA, the CDR3 is TGTGCCATCAGTGAAAACCTGGGACTAGCGGACGAGCAGTACTTC.

This rearrangement joins TRBV7-3 to TRBJ2-3; D is unresolved. Germline V CDR1 and CDR2: SGHTA, FQGTGA. This CDR3 comprises 16 residues. Deletions cut 5 bases from V and 0 bases from J, with 15 bases between. CDR3 nucleotide sequence: TGTGCCAGCAGCCCGACAAGAAGCTCTAGCACAGATACGCAGTATTTT. Its protein is CASSPTRSSSTDTQYF.

This sequence joins TRBV5-1 and TRBJ2-5, with D unclear. CDR1 SGHRS and CDR2 YFSETQ come from the germline V gene. This CDR3 region has 14 residues. Trimming shortened V by 4 bases and J by 5 bases, and 15 bases separated the two germline ends. The DNA for the CDR3 is TGCGCCAGCAGCACTTTGGACCCCAGGGAGACCCAGTACTTC. This encodes CASSTLDPRETQYF.

The CDR3 DNA reads TGTGCCAGTAGCGAACAAGGGACGGAAGAAAAACTGTTTTTT. As protein: CASSEQGTEEKLFF. V gene TRBV19 combines with J gene TRBJ1-4; the D gene is possibly TRBD1 (5 bases). CDR3 length: 14 amino acids. V dropped 6 bases and J dropped 8 bases, with 16 bases sitting between them. From germline, CDR1 is LNHDA and CDR2 SQIVND (reference sequence).

This CDR3 is CSARSKNEQFF. The CDR3 nucleotides read TGCAGTGCTAGGTCCAAGAATGAGCAGTTCTTC. J is TRBJ2-1 and V is TRBV20-1; D unresolved. Germline lookup yields CDR1 DFQATT and CDR2 SNEGSKA (reference sequence). Trimming removed 3 bases at V and 7 bases at J, with 7 bases between. The CDR3 runs 11 residues.

This clonotype has just a few counts. The CDR3 region is CASSGTGGLAGGNEQFF. The CDR3 DNA reads TGCGCCAGCAGCGGGACAGGGGGACTAGCGGGAGGCAATGAGCAGTTCTTC. This chain uses TRBV5-1 with TRBJ2-1, with TRBD2 matching 15 bases. Trimming at V came to 4 bases and at J to 6 bases, leaving 8 bases not matched to a gene. Germline CDR1 reads SGHRS; CDR2 reads YFSETQ. This CDR3 is built from 17 residues.